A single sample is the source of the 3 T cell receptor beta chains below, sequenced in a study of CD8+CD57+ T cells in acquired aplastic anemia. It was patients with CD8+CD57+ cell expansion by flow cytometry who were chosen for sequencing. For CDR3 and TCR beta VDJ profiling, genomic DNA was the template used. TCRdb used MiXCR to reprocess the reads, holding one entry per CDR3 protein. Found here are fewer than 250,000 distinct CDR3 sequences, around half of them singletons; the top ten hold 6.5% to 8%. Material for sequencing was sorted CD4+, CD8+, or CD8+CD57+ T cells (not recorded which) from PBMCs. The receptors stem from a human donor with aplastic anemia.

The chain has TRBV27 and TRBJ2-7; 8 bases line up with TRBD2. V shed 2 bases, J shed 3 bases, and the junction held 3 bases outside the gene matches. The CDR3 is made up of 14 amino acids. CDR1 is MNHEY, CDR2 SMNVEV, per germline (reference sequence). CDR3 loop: CASSLSGGGYEQYF. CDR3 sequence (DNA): TGTGCCAGCAGTTTAAGCGGGGGTGGCTACGAGCAGTACTTC.

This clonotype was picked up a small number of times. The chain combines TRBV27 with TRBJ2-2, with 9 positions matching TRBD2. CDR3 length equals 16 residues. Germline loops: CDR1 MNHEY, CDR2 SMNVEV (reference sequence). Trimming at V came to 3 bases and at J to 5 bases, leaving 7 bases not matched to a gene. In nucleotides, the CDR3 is TGTGCCAGCAGTTTTTCCGGCGGGGGGGGGACCGGGGAGCTGTTTTTT. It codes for CASSFSGGGGTGELFF.

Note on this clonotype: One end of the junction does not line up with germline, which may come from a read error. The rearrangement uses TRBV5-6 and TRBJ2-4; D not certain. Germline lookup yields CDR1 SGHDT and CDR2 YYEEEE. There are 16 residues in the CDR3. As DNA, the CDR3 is TGTGCCAGCAGCACCTCGGACGGATTAGCCAAAGACATTCAGTACTTC. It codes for CASSTSDGLAKDIQYF.